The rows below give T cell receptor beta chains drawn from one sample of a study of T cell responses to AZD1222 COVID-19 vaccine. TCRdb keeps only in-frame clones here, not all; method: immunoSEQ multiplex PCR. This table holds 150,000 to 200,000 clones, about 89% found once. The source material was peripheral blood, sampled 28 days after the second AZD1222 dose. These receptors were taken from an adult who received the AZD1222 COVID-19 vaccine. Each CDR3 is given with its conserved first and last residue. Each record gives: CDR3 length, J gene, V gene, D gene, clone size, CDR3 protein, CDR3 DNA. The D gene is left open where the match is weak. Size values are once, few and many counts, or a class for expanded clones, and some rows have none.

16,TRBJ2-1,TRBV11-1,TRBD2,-,CASSLEGLAVKNEQFF,TGTGCCAGCAGCTTAGAGGGACTAGCGGTAAAGAATGAGCAGTTCTTC
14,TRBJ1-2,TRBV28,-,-,CASSLLGGLYGYTF,TGTGCCAGCAGTTTACTCGGGGGCCTCTATGGCTACACCTTC
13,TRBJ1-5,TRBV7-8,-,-,CASARSGHQPQHF,TGTGCCAGCGCCAGGTCGGGGCATCAGCCCCAGCATTTT
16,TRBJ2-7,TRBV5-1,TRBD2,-,CASSRDNQLAAYEQYF,TGCGCCAGCAGCCGAGATAACCAACTAGCGGCCTACGAGCAGTACTTC
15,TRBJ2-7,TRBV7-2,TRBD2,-,CASSFDSGGSYEQYF,TGTGCCAGCAGCTTCGATAGCGGGGGTTCCTACGAGCAGTACTTC
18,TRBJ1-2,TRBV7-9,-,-,CASSLDLPLRTASYGYTF,TGTGCCAGCAGCTTAGACCTTCCCCTTCGGACGGCCAGCTATGGCTACACCTTC
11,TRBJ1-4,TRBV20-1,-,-,CSARDNEKLFF,TGCAGTGCTAGGGATAATGAAAAACTGTTTTTT
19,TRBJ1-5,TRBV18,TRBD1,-,CASSPKGLRDRVPNQPQHF,TGTGCCAGCTCCCCAAAAGGGCTCCGGGACAGGGTCCCCAATCAGCCCCAGCATTTT
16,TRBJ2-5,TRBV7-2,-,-,CASSLGVDWKQETQYF,TGTGCCAGCAGCTTAGGGGTGGACTGGAAACAAGAGACCCAGTACTTC
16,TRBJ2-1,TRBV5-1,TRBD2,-,CASSLGGSGPYNEQFF,TGCGCCAGCAGCTTGGGCGGGAGCGGTCCCTACAATGAGCAGTTCTTC
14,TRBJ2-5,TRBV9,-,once,CASSVDPMQETQYF,TGTGCCAGCAGCGTAGACCCGATGCAAGAGACCCAGTACTTC
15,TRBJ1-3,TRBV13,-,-,CASSPSPASGNTIYF,TGTGCCAGCAGCCCTTCGCCAGCGTCTGGAAACACCATATATTTT
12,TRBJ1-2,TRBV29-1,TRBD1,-,CSVQDRVYGYTF,TGCAGCGTACAGGACAGGGTATATGGCTACACCTTC
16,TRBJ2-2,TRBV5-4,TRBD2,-,CASSLAGLADTGELFF,TGTGCCAGCAGCTTGGCGGGTCTAGCGGACACCGGGGAGCTGTTTTTT
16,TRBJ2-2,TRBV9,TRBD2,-,CASSVALAGGDGELFF,TGTGCCAGCAGCGTAGCGCTAGCGGGAGGGGACGGGGAGCTGTTTTTT
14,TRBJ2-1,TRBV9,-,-,CASSVGGTYNEQFF,TGTGCCAGCAGCGTAGGTGGGACATACAATGAGCAGTTCTTC
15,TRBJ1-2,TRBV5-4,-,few,CASTPQGPDNYGYTF,TGTGCCAGCACCCCCCAGGGGCCGGATAACTATGGCTACACCTTC
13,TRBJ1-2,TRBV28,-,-,CASTTPGGYGYTF,TGTGCCAGCACCACACCCGGAGGCTATGGCTACACCTTC
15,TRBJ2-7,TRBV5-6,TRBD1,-,CASSQDRGLSYEQYF,TGTGCCAGCAGCCAGGACAGGGGGCTTTCCTACGAGCAGTACTTC
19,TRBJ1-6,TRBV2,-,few,CASRGRAGQSFSYNSPLHF,TGTGCCAGCCGCGGGAGGGCCGGACAGTCTTTCTCCTATAATTCACCCCTCCACTTT
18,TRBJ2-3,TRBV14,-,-,CASSPTTVLGEGTDTQYF,TGTGCCAGCAGCCCAACAACCGTTCTGGGAGAGGGCACAGATACGCAGTATTTT
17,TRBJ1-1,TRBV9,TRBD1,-,CASSPLSGQGGQTEAFF,TGTGCCAGCAGCCCCCTTTCGGGACAGGGGGGCCAGACTGAAGCTTTCTTT
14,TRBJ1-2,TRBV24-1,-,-,CATSEGRETYGYTF,TGTGCCACCAGTGAGGGCAGGGAGACCTATGGCTACACCTTC
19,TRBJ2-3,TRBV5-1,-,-,CASSSTNRGASRSTDTQYF,TGCGCCAGCAGCTCCACAAACCGAGGGGCTAGCAGAAGCACAGATACGCAGTATTTT
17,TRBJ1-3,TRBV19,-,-,CASSILLRGSSGNTIYF,TGTGCCAGTAGTATCCTTTTGAGGGGAAGCTCTGGAAACACCATATATTTT
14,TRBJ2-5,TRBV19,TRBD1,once,CASSMGQGQETQYF,TGTGCCAGTAGTATGGGACAGGGCCAAGAGACCCAGTACTTC
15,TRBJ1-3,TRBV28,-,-,CASSSTGLSGNTIYF,TGTGCCAGCAGTTCCACAGGGCTTTCAGGAAACACCATATATTTT
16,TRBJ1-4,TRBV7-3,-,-,CASSLTGRGLGEKLFF,TGTGCCAGCAGCTTAACGGGTCGGGGGCTCGGCGAAAAACTGTTTTTT
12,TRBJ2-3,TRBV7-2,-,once,CASSLFPDTQYF,TGTGCCAGCAGCTTATTTCCAGATACGCAGTATTTT
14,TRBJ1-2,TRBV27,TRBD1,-,CASSRDSEVYGYTF,TGTGCCAGCAGCCGGGACAGCGAAGTCTATGGCTACACCTTC
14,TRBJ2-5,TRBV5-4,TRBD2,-,CASSRGGPGETQYF,TGTGCCAGCAGCCGGGGGGGCCCGGGTGAGACCCAGTACTTC
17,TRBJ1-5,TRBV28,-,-,CASSFAPGLRPHQPQHF,TGTGCCAGCAGTTTTGCACCAGGACTTCGTCCGCATCAGCCCCAGCATTTT
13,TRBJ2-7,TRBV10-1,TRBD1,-,CASSPGQTYEQYF,TGCGCCAGCAGTCCGGGACAGACCTACGAGCAGTACTTC
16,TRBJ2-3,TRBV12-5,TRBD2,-,CASGLGGGVSTDTQYF,TGTGCTAGTGGTTTGGGCGGGGGGGTTAGCACAGATACGCAGTATTTT
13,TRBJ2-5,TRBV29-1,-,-,CSVDEGDQETQYF,TGCAGCGTTGACGAAGGGGACCAAGAGACCCAGTACTTC
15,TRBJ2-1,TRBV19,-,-,CASSIDGPAPNEQFF,TGTGCCAGTAGTATAGATGGCCCAGCTCCCAATGAGCAGTTCTTC
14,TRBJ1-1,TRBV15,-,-,CATSRDRWNTEAFF,TGTGCCACCAGCAGAGATCGATGGAACACTGAAGCTTTCTTT
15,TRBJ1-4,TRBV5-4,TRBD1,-,CASSLDRQGREKLFF,TGTGCCAGCAGCTTGGATCGACAGGGAAGGGAAAAACTGTTTTTT
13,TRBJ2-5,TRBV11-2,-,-,CASRQGFQETQYF,TGTGCCAGCAGGCAGGGGTTCCAAGAGACCCAGTACTTC
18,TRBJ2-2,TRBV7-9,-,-,CASSLEGNWGAGTGELFF,TGTGCCAGCAGCTTAGAGGGCAACTGGGGGGCTGGCACCGGGGAGCTGTTTTTT
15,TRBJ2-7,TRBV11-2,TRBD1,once,CASSLDGQGAYEQYF,TGTGCCAGCAGCCTGGACGGACAGGGGGCGTACGAGCAGTACTTC
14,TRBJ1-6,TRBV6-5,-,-,CASSYGDKNSPLHF,TGTGCCAGCAGTTACGGGGATAAAAATTCACCCCTCCACTTT
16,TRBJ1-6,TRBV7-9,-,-,CASSSGGDGPNSPLHF,TGTGCCAGCAGCTCCGGAGGGGACGGACCTAATTCACCCCTCCACTTT